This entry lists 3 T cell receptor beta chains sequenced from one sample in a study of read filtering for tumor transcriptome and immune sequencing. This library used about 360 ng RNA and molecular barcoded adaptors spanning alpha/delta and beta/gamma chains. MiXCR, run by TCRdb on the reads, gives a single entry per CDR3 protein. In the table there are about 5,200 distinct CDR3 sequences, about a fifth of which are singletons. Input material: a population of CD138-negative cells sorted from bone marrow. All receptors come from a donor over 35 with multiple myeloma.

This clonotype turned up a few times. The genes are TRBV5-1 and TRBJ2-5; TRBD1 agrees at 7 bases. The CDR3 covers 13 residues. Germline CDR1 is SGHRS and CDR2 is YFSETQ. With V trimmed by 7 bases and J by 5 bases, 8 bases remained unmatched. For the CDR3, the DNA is TGCGCCAGCGCGACAGGGATTGGCGAGACCCAGTACTTC. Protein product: CASATGIGETQYF. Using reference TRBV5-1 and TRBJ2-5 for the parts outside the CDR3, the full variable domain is KAGVTQTPRYLIKTRGQQVTLSCSPISGHRSVSWYQQTPGQGLQFLFEYFSETQRNKGNFPGRFSGRQFSNSRSEMNVSTLELGDSALYLCASATGIGETQYFGPGTRLLVL.

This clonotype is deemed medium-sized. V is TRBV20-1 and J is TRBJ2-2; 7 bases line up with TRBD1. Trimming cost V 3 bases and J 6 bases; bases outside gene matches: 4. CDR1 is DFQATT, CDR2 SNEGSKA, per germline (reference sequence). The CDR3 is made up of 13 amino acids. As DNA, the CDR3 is TGCAGTGCTAGTGAGGGGGCCTCCGGGGAGCTGTTTTTT. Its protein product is CSASEGASGELFF.

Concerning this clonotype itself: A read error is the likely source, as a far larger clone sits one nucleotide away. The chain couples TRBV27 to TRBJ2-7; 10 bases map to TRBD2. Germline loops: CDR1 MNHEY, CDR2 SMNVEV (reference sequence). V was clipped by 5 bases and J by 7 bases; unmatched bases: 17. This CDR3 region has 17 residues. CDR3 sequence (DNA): TGTGCCAGCAGTACGACAGCACTAGCGGGACTAAGCAATGAGCAGTACTTC. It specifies CASSTTALAGLSNEQYF.